A selection of T cell receptor beta chains follows, all from one sample in a study of regulatory T cells in long-lasting Graves disease. TCRdb processed the multiplex PCR reads anew with MiXCR; each CDR3 protein has one entry. The repertoire holds approximately 690,000 distinct CDR3 sequences, with roughly 30% as singletons. This specimen consisted of peripheral blood mononuclear cells (PBMCs), obtained when the disease was refractory, from a patient treated with antithyroid drugs. These receptors were taken from a female donor with Graves disease. Each CDR3 is given with its conserved first and last residue. A D gene is named only where the DNA matches it firmly. Expanded clones get a size class; other rows say once, few or many, or leave the size out.

CDR3 DNA	CDR3 protein	D gene	V gene	J gene	clone size
TGCGCCAGCAAAGCTGGGGACGGAGGGAATGAAAAACTGTTTTTT	CASKAGDGGNEKLFF	.	TRBV5-1	TRBJ1-4	.
TGTGCCAGCAGCCCCTCGGACGTGGGCTACACCTTC	CASSPSDVGYTF	.	TRBV11-2	TRBJ1-2	.
TGTGCCAGCAGTGACAGGGGCAGGGGGCCCCAGCATTTT	CASSDRGRGPQHF	TRBD1	TRBV12-3/TRBV12-4	TRBJ1-5	.
TGTGCCAGCAGCTTAGGTGCGGGGGTCAATCAGCCCCAGCATTTT	CASSLGAGVNQPQHF	.	TRBV11-1	TRBJ1-5	.
TGTGCCAGCAGTGTGGCTGGGGAGACCCAGTACTTC	CASSVAGETQYF	.	TRBV2	TRBJ2-5	many
TGTGCCAGCAGCGTAGTGACTAGCGCCACCGGCGGGGAGCTGTTTTTT	CASSVVTSATGGELFF	TRBD2	TRBV9	TRBJ2-2	.
TGTGCCAGCAGCTTCACTAGCGGGATAGGATACGAGCAGTACTTC	CASSFTSGIGYEQYF	TRBD2	TRBV7-2	TRBJ2-7	.
TGTGCCAGCCTACCGGGGGGGACCCCTAATGTCGAGCAGTACTTC	CASLPGGTPNVEQYF	TRBD2	TRBV6-1	TRBJ2-7	few
TGTGCCAGCACCCTACGGGGCCCCAACTATGGCTACACCTTC	CASTLRGPNYGYTF	.	TRBV28	TRBJ1-2	many
TGTGCCACTCAGGGCTCGGCTCATGGCTACACCTTC	CATQGSAHGYTF	.	TRBV30	TRBJ1-2	.
TGTGCCAGCAGTCGACAGGGCCCCCCGTATGGCTACACCTTC	CASSRQGPPYGYTF	TRBD1	TRBV12-3/TRBV12-4	TRBJ1-2	few
TGTGCCAGCAGTCCTAGCGACGGGACTCGGGCTTTCTTT	CASSPSDGTRAFF	.	TRBV5-6	TRBJ1-1	.
TGTGCCAGCAGCTTTTCCGGGACAGGGCGAGAAGAGACCCGGTACTTC	CASSFSGTGREETRYF	TRBD1	TRBV5-4	TRBJ2-5	.
TGCAGCGTCGACTCCGGACAGTCCTACGAGCAGTACTTC	CSVDSGQSYEQYF	.	TRBV29-1	TRBJ2-7	.
TGTGCCAGCAGCGTAGCAGTTAGCGGATTCTACAATGAGCAGTTCTTC	CASSVAVSGFYNEQFF	.	TRBV9	TRBJ2-1	.
TGTGCCAGCAGGGACGGACGGCGTCCCCTCCACTTT	CASRDGRRPLHF	.	TRBV27	TRBJ1-6	many
TGTGCCAGCAGTAACCCGGGACAGGGTTATCAGCCCCAGCATTTT	CASSNPGQGYQPQHF	TRBD1	TRBV28	TRBJ1-5	.
TGTGCCAGCAGTTTTCCCAGCGGGAGGGCCAACGTCCTGACTTTC	CASSFPSGRANVLTF	TRBD2	TRBV12-3/TRBV12-4	TRBJ2-6	few
TGTGCCACCTCGATCCTGGAAGCTTTCTTT	CATSILEAFF	.	TRBV6-1	TRBJ1-1	.
TGTGCCAGCAGCCAAAACAGGGAGACCCAGTACTTC	CASSQNRETQYF	.	TRBV7-2	TRBJ2-5	few
TGTGCCAGCAGTTTGTTTTGGGGACTAGCGGGAGAGGACACCGGGGAGCTGTTTTTT	CASSLFWGLAGEDTGELFF	TRBD2	TRBV27	TRBJ2-2	few
TGCGCCAGCAAGCCGCTTAGACAGGAGGGAGAAGAGACCCAGTACTTC	CASKPLRQEGEETQYF	.	TRBV10-2	TRBJ2-5	.
TGTGCCAGCACCCCGTCGGGGGCGCTTTTAGTCTATGGCTACACCTTC	CASTPSGALLVYGYTF	.	TRBV28	TRBJ1-2	.
TGTGCCATCAGTGAGTCCGCCAAGTCGGTGTACGAGCAGTACTTC	CAISESAKSVYEQYF	.	TRBV10-3	TRBJ2-7	.
TGTGCCAGCAGTGGGGCAGACCTTAATTCACCCCTCCACTTT	CASSGADLNSPLHF	.	TRBV6-1	TRBJ1-6	.
TGTGCCAGCAGCCGCGACGGGGGGGAAGCTTTTTTT	CASSRDGGEAFF	.	TRBV5-6	TRBJ1-1	once
TGTGCCAGCAGTGAAGTTGCGGGACAATCCTACAATGAGCAGTTCTTC	CASSEVAGQSYNEQFF	.	TRBV6-1	TRBJ2-1	.
TGTGCCAGTAGTATTGGATCGGCGGCAACTAGCACAGATACGCAGTATTTT	CASSIGSAATSTDTQYF	.	TRBV19	TRBJ2-3	.
TGTGCCAGCTCGCTAGGGCCTCACGGACCGGAAAGACCATTTGACACTGAAGCTTTCTTT	CASSLGPHGPERPFDTEAFF	.	TRBV6-1	TRBJ1-1	few
TGTGCCAGCACCTTGTCGGCGGGAAGCCAAGAGACCCAGTACTTC	CASTLSAGSQETQYF	.	TRBV6-1	TRBJ2-5	many
TGTGCCAGCACTGGTGACAGGGATAGCGAGCAGTACTTC	CASTGDRDSEQYF	TRBD1	TRBV28	TRBJ2-7	.
TGTGCCAGCAGGGGACTAGCTCGTCGCACCGGGGAGCTGTTTTTT	CASRGLARRTGELFF	TRBD2	TRBV2	TRBJ2-2	.
TGTGCCAGCAGCCAAGTGCGGCTGAGGTTCGTCAACACTGAAGCTTTCTTT	CASSQVRLRFVNTEAFF	.	TRBV3-1	TRBJ1-1	few
TGTGCCAGCAGCCTGGGGACCCTCTATAATTCACCCCTCCACTTT	CASSLGTLYNSPLHF	.	TRBV11-2	TRBJ1-6	once
TGTGCCAGCAGTGAAAGGGGAGCGTTGGGCAATCAGCCCCAGCATTTT	CASSERGALGNQPQHF	.	TRBV6-1	TRBJ1-5	.
TGTGCCAGTCAGCGGACAAGCCAAGAGACCCAGTACTTC	CASQRTSQETQYF	.	TRBV19	TRBJ2-5	.
TGTGCCAGCAGCCAAAACAGGGGTAGTGATCAGCCCCAGCATTTT	CASSQNRGSDQPQHF	TRBD1	TRBV3-1	TRBJ1-5	.
TGCGCCAGCACCGCAAGAGGACAGGCCAACGAGCAGTACTTC	CASTARGQANEQYF	TRBD1	TRBV5-1	TRBJ2-7	.
TGTGCCAGCAGTCTATCTCGGCAGAGGGATGAGCAGTTCTTC	CASSLSRQRDEQFF	.	TRBV27	TRBJ2-1	once
TGTGCCAGCAGTTACGCTAGCGGGTTGTACGAGCAGTACTTC	CASSYASGLYEQYF	TRBD2	TRBV6-5	TRBJ2-7	.
TGTGCCAGCAGCTTGGATGCCTTGAGTCTAGCGGCCTACGAGCAGTACTTC	CASSLDALSLAAYEQYF	TRBD2	TRBV7-2	TRBJ2-7	.
TGTGCCAGCAGTGAACGACAGGGGAGAGACTATGGCTACACCTTC	CASSERQGRDYGYTF	TRBD1	TRBV2	TRBJ1-2	many
TGCGCCAGCAGCTCTTCGGGTCTGGGGGCGCCCCACGAGCAGTACTTC	CASSSSGLGAPHEQYF	.	TRBV5-1	TRBJ2-7	.
TGTGCCAGCAGTTTAGCACAGCTAAGAAGTGGCTACACCTTC	CASSLAQLRSGYTF	.	TRBV28	TRBJ1-2	.
TGTGCCAGCTCACCCCTGGGACTAGTCGGAGAGACCCAGTACTTC	CASSPLGLVGETQYF	TRBD2	TRBV18	TRBJ2-5	few
TGTGCCTGGAGTGTAACTCAGGGTGGCACTGAAGCTTTCTTT	CAWSVTQGGTEAFF	.	TRBV30	TRBJ1-1	few
TGTGCCAGCAGTTACGAACGAGAGAGCAATCAGCCCCAGCATTTT	CASSYERESNQPQHF	.	TRBV6-5	TRBJ1-5	few
TGTGCCAGCAGCGCACTAGCGGCTCAACAAGAGACCCAGTACTTC	CASSALAAQQETQYF	TRBD2	TRBV7-9	TRBJ2-5	.
TGTGCCAGCAGCGTTAGTGGACAGGGCGCTGATAATTCACCCCTCCACTTT	CASSVSGQGADNSPLHF	TRBD1	TRBV9	TRBJ1-6	few
TGTGCCAGCAGCAACCGCGTGGGGGGCTACGAGCAGTACTTC	CASSNRVGGYEQYF	.	TRBV5-4	TRBJ2-7	.
TGTGCCTATTACCCCCCGGACACTTTTTTTGAAAAACTGTTTTTT	CAYYPPDTFFEKLFF	.	TRBV28	TRBJ1-4	.
TGTGCCATCAGTGAAGGGAGCGGGAGTTTCGCAGATACGCAGTATTTT	CAISEGSGSFADTQYF	TRBD2	TRBV10-3	TRBJ2-3	few
TGTGCCAGCAGCTCCCATATAGTAGACACTGAAGCTTTCTTT	CASSSHIVDTEAFF	.	TRBV6-1	TRBJ1-1	few
TGTGCCAGCAGGCCTTCTACCAGGGGCCACGAGCAGTACTTC	CASRPSTRGHEQYF	.	TRBV6-1	TRBJ2-7	.
TGCAGTGCTGGACGTAACGGGAGAACGGGAGAGACCCAGTACTTC	CSAGRNGRTGETQYF	.	TRBV20-1	TRBJ2-5	many
TGTGCCAGCAGTTCCCCGAGTCCCGGGACAGGGGAGGCTGAAGCTTTCTTT	CASSSPSPGTGEAEAFF	TRBD1	TRBV6-1	TRBJ1-1	.
TGTGCCAGCACGCGTTTTGGAGAGACCCAGTACTTC	CASTRFGETQYF	.	TRBV2	TRBJ2-5	many
TGTGCCAGCAGTTCCGGACAGGGAGGACTGTTTTTT	CASSSGQGGLFF	TRBD1	TRBV6-5	TRBJ1-4	few